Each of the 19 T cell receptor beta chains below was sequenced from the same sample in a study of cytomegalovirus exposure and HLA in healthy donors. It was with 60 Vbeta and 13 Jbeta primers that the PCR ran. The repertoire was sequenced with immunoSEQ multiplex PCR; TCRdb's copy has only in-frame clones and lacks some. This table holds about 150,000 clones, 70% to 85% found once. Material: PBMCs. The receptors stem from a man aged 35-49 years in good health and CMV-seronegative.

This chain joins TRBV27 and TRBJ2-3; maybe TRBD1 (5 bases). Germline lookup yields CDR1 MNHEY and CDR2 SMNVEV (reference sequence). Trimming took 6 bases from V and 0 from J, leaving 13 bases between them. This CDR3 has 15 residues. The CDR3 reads CASSTQERSTDTQYF. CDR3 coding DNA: TGTGCCAGCAGCACACAGGAACGTAGCACAGATACGCAGTATTTT.

This CDR3 reads CASSSRTGGVRYTF. CDR3 bases: TGTGCCAGCAGTTCGCGGACAGGGGGCGTTCGCTACACCTTC. The chain uses TRBV6-5 and TRBJ1-2, with 11 positions matching TRBD1. J was trimmed by 9 bases and V by 4 bases; bases with no gene match: 7. This CDR3 has 14 amino acids. Germline V lookup: CDR1 MNHEY, CDR2 SVGAGI.

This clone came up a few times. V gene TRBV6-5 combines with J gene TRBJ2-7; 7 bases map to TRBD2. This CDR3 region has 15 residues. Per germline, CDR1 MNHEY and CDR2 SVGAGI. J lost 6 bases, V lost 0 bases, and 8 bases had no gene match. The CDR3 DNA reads TGTGCCAGCAGTTACTCGATCGGGACTATTAGCGAGCAGTACTTC. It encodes CASSYSIGTISEQYF.

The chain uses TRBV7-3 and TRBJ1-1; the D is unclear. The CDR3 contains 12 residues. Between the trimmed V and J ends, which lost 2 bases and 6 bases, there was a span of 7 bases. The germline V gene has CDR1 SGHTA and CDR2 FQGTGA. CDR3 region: CASSLSGAEAFF. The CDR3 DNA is TGTGCCAGCAGCTTATCGGGTGCTGAAGCTTTCTTT.

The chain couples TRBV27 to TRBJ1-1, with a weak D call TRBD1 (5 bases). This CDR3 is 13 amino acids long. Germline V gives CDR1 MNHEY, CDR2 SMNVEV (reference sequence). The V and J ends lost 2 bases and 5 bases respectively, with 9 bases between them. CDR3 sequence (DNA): TGTGCCAGCAGTTTAGGGGGGAGGACTGAAGCTTTCTTT. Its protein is CASSLGGRTEAFF.

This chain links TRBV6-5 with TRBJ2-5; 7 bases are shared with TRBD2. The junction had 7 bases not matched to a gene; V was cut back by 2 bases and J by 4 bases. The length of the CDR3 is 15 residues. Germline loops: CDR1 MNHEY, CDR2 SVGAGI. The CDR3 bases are TGTGCCAGCAGTTACCTGAGCGGGAACGCAGAGACCCAGTACTTC. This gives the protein CASSYLSGNAETQYF.

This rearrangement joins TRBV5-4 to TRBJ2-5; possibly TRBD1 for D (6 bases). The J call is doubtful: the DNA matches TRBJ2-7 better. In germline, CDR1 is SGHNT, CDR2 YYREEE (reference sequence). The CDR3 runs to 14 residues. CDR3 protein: CASSLAGGPYEQYF. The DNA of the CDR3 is TGTGCCAGCAGCTTGGCTGGGGGCCCCTACGAGCAGTACTTC.

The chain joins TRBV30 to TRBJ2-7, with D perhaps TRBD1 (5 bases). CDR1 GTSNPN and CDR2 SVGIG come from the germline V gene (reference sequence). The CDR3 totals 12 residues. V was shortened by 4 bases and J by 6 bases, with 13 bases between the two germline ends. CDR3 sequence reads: CAWNGRVSEQYF. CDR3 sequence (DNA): TGTGCCTGGAATGGCAGGGTATCCGAGCAGTACTTC.

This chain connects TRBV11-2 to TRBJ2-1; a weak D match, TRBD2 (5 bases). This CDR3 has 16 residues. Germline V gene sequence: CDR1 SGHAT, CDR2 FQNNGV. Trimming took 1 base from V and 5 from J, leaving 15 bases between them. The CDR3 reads CASSLGIQRGNNEQFF. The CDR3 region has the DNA TGTGCCAGCAGCTTAGGTATACAGCGAGGGAACAATGAGCAGTTCTTC.

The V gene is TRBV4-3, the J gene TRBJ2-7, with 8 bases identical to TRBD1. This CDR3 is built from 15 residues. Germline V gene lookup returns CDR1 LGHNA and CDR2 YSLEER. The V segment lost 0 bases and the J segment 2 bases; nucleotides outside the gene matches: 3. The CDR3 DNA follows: TGCGCCAGCAGCCAAGATCGGACAGGGACCTACGAGCAGTACTTC. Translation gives CASSQDRTGTYEQYF.

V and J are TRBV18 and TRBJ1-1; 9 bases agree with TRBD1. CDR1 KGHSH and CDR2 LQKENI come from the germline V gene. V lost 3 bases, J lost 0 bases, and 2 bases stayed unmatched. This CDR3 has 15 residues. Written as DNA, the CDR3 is TGTGCCAGCTCACCTTGGGACAGGGTGAACACTGAAGCTTTCTTT. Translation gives CASSPWDRVNTEAFF.

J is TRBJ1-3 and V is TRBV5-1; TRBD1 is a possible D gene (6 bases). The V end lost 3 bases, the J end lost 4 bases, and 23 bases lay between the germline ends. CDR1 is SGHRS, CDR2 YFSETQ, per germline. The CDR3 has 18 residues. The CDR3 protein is CASSWGGGYRADGNTIYF. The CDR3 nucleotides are TGCGCCAGCAGCTGGGGGGGTGGGTACAGGGCTGACGGAAACACCATATATTTT. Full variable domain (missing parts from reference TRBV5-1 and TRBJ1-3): KAGVTQTPRYLIKTRGQQVTLSCSPISGHRSVSWYQQTPGQGLQFLFEYFSETQRNKGNFPGRFSGRQFSNSRSEMNVSTLELGDSALYLCASSWGGGYRADGNTIYFGEGSWLTVV.

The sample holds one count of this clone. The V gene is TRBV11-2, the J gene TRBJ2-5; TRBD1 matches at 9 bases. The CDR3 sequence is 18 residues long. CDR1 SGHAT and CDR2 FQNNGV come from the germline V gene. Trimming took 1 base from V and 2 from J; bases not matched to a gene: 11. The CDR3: CASSLVSLQGALQETQYF. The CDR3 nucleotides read TGTGCCAGCAGCTTAGTGTCCCTACAGGGGGCCCTTCAAGAGACCCAGTACTTC.

The CDR3 DNA is TGTGCCAGCAGCGGCGGGCAGGGGGCTCACAATGAGCAGTTCTTC. It encodes CASSGGQGAHNEQFF. The rearrangement uses TRBV9 and TRBJ2-1, with 8 bases aligning to TRBD1. V was clipped by 3 bases and J by 5 bases; unmatched bases: 7. The CDR3 is 15 amino acids. The germline gives CDR1 SGDLS, CDR2 YYNGEE.

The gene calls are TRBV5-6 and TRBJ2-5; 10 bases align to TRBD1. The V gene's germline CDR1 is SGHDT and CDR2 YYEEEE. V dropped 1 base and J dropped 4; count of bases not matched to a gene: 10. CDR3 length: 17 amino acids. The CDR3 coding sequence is TGTGCCAGCAGCTTGTACAACGCATGGACAGGGGGAGAGACCCAGTACTTC. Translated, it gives CASSLYNAWTGGETQYF.

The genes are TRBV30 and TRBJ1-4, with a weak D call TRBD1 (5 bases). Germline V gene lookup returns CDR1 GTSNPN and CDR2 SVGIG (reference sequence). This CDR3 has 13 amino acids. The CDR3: CAWQGTGYGKLFF. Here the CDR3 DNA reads TGTGCTTGGCAAGGAACAGGTTACGGAAAACTGTTTTTT.

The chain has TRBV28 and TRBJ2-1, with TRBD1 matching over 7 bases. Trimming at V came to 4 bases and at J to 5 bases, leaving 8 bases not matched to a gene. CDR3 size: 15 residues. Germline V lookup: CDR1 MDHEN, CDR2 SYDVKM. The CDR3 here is CASSYDRVGDNEQFF. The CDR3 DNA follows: TGTGCCAGCAGTTACGACAGGGTCGGGGACAATGAGCAGTTCTTC.

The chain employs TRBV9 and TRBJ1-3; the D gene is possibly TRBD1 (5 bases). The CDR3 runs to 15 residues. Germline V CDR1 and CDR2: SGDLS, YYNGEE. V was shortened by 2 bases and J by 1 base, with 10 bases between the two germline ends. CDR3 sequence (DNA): TGTGCCAGCAGCGTGGGGCCGGGTTCTGGAAACACCATATATTTT. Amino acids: CASSVGPGSGNTIYF. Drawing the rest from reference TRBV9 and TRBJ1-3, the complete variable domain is DSGVTQTPKHLITATGQRVTLRCSPRSGDLSVYWYQQSLDQGLQFLIQYYNGEERAKGNILERFSAQQFPDLHSELNLSSLELGDSALYFCASSVGPGSGNTIYFGEGSWLTVV.

The CDR3 nucleotides are TGTGCCAGCAGTTTAGGGACTAGCGGGAGCACAGATACGCAGTATTTT. The encoded protein is CASSLGTSGSTDTQYF. The rearrangement joins TRBV27 to TRBJ2-3; 12 bases align to TRBD2. Germline V gene lookup returns CDR1 MNHEY and CDR2 SMNVEV (reference sequence). This CDR3 is 16 amino acids long. V dropped 2 bases and J dropped 0; count of bases not matched to a gene: 0.